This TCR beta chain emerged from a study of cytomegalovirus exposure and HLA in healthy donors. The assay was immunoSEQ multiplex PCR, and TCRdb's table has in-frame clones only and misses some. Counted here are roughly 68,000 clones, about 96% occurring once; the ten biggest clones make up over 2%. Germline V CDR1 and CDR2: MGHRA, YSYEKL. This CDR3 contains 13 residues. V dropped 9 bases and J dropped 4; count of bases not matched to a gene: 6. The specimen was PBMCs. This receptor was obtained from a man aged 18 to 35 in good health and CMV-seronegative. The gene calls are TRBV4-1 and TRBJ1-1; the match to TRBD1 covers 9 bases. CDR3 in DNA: TGCGCCAGTCGCCGGGACAGGGTCACTGAAGCTTTCTTT. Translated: CASRRDRVTEAFF.